This record looks at one TCR beta chain sequence and its context. The data derive from a study of shared clonotypes between healthy human individuals. Generated by immunoSEQ multiplex PCR, the TCRdb table keeps only in-frame clones and is missing some. This sample has 1 million to 1.3 million clones, with about 80% found just once. With 3 bases clipped from V and 4 bases from J, the junction kept 3 bases outside the gene matches. Germline loops: CDR1 MGHDK, CDR2 SYGVNS. This CDR3 is built from 15 residues. The receptor was isolated from a young man in good health. Some clones in this sample may be carry-over from other donors' samples. Specimen: memory CD4+ T cells from PBMCs. The subset here: CD45RA-negative fraction. The chain has TRBV25-1 and TRBJ2-3, with TRBD2 matching over 11 bases. CDR3 amino acids: CASSDGTSGSDTQYF. The CDR3 DNA is TGTGCCAGCAGTGACGGGACTAGCGGATCAGATACGCAGTATTTT.